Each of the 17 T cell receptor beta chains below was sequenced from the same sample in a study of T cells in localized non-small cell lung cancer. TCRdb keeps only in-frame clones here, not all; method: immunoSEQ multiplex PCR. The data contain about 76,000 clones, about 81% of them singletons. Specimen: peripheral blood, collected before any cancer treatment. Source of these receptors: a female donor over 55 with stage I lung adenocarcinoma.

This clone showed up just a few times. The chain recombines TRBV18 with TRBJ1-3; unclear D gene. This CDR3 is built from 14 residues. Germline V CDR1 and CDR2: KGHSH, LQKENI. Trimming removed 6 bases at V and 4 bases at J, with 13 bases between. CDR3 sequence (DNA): TGTGCCAGCTCCCCAAATGGAGGAGGAAACACCATATATTTT. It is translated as CASSPNGGGNTIYF.

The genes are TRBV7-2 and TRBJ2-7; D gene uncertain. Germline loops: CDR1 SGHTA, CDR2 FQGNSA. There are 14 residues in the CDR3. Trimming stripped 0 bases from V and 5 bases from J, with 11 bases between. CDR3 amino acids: CASSLAGPYHEQYF. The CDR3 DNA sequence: TGTGCCAGCAGCTTAGCGGGTCCTTACCACGAGCAGTACTTC.

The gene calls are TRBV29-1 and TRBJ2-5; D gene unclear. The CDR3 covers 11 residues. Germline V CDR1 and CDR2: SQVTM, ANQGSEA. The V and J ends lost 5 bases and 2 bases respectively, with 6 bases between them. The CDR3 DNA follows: TGCAGCGTTAGACGGCAAGAGACCCAGTACTTC. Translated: CSVRRQETQYF.

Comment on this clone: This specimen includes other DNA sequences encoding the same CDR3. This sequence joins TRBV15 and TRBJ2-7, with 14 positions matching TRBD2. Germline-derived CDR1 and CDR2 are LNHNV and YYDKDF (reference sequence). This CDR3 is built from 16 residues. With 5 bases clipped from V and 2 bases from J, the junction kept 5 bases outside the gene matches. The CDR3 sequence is CATSSGTSGGPYEQYF. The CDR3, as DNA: TGTGCCACCAGCTCAGGGACTAGCGGGGGCCCCTACGAGCAGTACTTC.

CDR3 DNA: TGTGCCAGCAGCGCCGGACTAGCGGGGGGGAGCACAGATACGCAGTATTTT. This codes for CASSAGLAGGSTDTQYF. The chain carries TRBV9 and TRBJ2-3; 15 bases map to TRBD2. Germline-derived CDR1 and CDR2 are SGDLS and YYNGEE. This CDR3 comprises 17 residues. V lost 3 bases and J lost 0; bases outside the gene matches: 2.

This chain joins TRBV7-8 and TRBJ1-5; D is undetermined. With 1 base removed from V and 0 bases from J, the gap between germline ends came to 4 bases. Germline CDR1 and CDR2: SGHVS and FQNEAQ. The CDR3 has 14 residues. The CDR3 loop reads CASSLVSSNQPQHF. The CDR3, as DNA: TGTGCCAGCAGCTTAGTCAGTAGCAATCAGCCCCAGCATTTT.

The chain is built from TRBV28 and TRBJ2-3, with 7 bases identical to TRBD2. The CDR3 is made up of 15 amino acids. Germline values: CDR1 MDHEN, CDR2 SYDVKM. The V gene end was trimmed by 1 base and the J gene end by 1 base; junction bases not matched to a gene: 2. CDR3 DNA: TGTGCCAGCAGTTTATTTGCGGGAGGCACAGATACGCAGTATTTT. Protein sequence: CASSLFAGGTDTQYF.

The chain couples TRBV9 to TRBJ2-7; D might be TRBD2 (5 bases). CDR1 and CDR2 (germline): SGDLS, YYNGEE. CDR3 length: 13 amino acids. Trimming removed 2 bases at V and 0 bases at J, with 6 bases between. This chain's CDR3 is CASSVAGSYEQYF. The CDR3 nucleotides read TGTGCCAGCAGCGTGGCGGGCTCCTACGAGCAGTACTTC.

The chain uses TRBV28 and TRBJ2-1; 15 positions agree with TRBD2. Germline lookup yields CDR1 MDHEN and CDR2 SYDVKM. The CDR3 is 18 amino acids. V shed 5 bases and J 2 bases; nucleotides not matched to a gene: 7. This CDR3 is CASSGLAGGLPTYNEQFF. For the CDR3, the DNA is TGTGCCAGCAGTGGACTAGCGGGAGGGCTCCCTACCTACAATGAGCAGTTCTTC.

CDR3: CASSLGPNTGELFF. DNA of the CDR3: TGCGCCAGCAGCTTGGGTCCGAACACCGGGGAGCTGTTTTTT. J is TRBJ2-2 and V is TRBV5-1, with D uncertain. Trimming pared 0 bases from V and 0 bases from J, leaving 3 bases between. The CDR3 has 14 amino acids. From germline, CDR1 is SGHRS and CDR2 YFSETQ. The full variable domain, completed using reference TRBV5-1 and TRBJ2-2, is KAGVTQTPRYLIKTRGQQVTLSCSPISGHRSVSWYQQTPGQGLQFLFEYFSETQRNKGNFPGRFSGRQFSNSRSEMNVSTLELGDSALYLCASSLGPNTGELFFGEGSRLTVL.

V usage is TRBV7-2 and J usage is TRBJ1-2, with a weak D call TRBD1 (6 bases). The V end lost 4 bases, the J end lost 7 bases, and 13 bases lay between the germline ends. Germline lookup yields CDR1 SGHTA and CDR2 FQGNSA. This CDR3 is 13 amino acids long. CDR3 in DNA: TGTGCCAGCAGCTCCGGACAGTTAGCTGGCTACACCTTC. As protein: CASSSGQLAGYTF.

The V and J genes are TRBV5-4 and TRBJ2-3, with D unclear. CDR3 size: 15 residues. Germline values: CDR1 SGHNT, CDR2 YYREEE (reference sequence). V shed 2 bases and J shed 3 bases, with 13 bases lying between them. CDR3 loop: CASSLDSTQTDTQYF. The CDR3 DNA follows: TGTGCCAGCAGCTTAGACTCCACCCAAACAGATACGCAGTATTTT.

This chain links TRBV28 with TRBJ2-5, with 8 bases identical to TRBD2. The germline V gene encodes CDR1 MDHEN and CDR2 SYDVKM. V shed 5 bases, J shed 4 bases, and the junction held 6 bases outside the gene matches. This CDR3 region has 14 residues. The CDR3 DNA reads TGTGCCAGCAGTCGAACTAGCGGAGGAGAGACCCAGTACTTC. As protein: CASSRTSGGETQYF.

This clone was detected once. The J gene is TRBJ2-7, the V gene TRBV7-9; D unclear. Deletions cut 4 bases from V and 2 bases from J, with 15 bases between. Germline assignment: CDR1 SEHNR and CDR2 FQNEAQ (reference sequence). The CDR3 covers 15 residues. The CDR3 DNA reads TGTGCCAGCAGCTCTAAAACCGGGCCGCCCTACGAGCAGTACTTC. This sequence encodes CASSSKTGPPYEQYF.

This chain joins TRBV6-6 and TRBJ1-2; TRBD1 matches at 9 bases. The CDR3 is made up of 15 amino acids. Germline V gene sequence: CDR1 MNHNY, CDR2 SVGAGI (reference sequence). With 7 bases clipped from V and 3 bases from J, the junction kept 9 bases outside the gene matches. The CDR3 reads CASIPPGQGHYGYTF. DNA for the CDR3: TGTGCCAGCATTCCACCGGGACAGGGACACTATGGCTACACCTTC.

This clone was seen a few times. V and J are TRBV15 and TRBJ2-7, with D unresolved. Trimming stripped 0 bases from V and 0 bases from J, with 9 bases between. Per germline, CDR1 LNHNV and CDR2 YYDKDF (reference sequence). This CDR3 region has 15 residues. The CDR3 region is CATSRESQSSYEQYF. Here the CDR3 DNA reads TGTGCCACCAGCAGAGAATCACAGAGCTCCTACGAGCAGTACTTC.

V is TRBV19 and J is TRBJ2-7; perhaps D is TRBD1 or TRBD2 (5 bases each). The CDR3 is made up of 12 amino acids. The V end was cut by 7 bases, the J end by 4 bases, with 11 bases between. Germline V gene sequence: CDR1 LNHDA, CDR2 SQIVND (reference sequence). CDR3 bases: TGTGCCAGTAACGGGGCGGATTACGAGCAGTACTTC. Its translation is CASNGADYEQYF.